This TCR beta chain was recovered during a study of blood T cell repertoires in COVID-19. Study summary: The cDNA or gDNA used as material had been derived from T cells, B-cell-depleted T cells, or PBMCs.

Original methodology: Using reference gene primer amplification, nucleated cell counts were estimated. Sequenced by immunoSEQ multiplex PCR; TCRdb stores in-frame clones only, minus some. V, J and clone size are those of that table, while D and trimming were read from the DNA. The sample lists 180,000 or so clones, roughly 89% seen once, with approximately 6.7% in the top ten. V lost 1 base to trimming and J lost 1 base, with 10 bases between them. Germline V lookup: CDR1 LGHDT, CDR2 YNNKEL (reference sequence). This CDR3 is 16 amino acids long. This chain links TRBV3-1 (or the pseudogene TRBV3-2) with TRBJ2-2, with TRBD2 as a possible D gene (5 bases). The TCR originated in a man between 35 and 55 years old with acute or convalescent COVID-19. The sample consisted of peripheral blood. The CDR3 DNA follows: TGTGCCAGCAGCCAAGGTTCGGGGAGGAACACCGGGGAGCTGTTTTTT. Its protein product is CASSQGSGRNTGELFF.